These 22 T cell receptor beta chains were all obtained from the same sample, sequenced in a study of cytomegalovirus exposure and HLA in healthy donors. Both 60 Vbeta primers and 13 Jbeta primers went into the PCR. Assay: immunoSEQ multiplex PCR; the TCRdb copy retains only in-frame clones and omits some. In the table there are tens of thousands of clones, about 71% of which are singletons. The source material was PBMCs. These receptors originate from a woman aged 60-70 years in good health and CMV-seropositive.

This chain links TRBV2 with TRBJ2-2; 9 bases line up with TRBD2. The junction had 12 bases not matched to a gene; V was cut back by 9 bases and J by 4 bases. Germline CDR1 and CDR2: SNHLY and FYNNEI. The CDR3 has 16 residues. DNA for the CDR3: TGTGCCAGTTTTTTAGAGTCTAGCGGGGCCACCGGGGAGCTGTTTTTT. Residues: CASFLESSGATGELFF.

The chain combines TRBV15 with TRBJ2-1, with a tentative D call TRBD2 (5 bases). With 7 bases removed from V and 0 bases from J, the gap between germline ends came to 10 bases. CDR1 and CDR2 from the germline V gene are LNHNV and YYDKDF (reference sequence). The CDR3 runs 14 residues. For the CDR3, the DNA is TGTGCCACCACCCAGCGGTTCTCCTACAATGAGCAGTTCTTC. The encoded protein is CATTQRFSYNEQFF.

This clone has more than one count but fewer than ten. This sequence joins TRBV5-1 and TRBJ2-3; 9 bases align to TRBD1. The CDR3 has 15 amino acids. Germline lookup yields CDR1 SGHRS and CDR2 YFSETQ. V was pared by 4 bases and J by 4 bases, with 7 bases of the junction left unmatched. The CDR3 sequence is CASSPRDRASDTQYF. CDR3 coding DNA: TGCGCCAGCAGCCCCCGGGACAGGGCATCAGATACGCAGTATTTT. Combining the CDR3 with reference TRBV5-1 and TRBJ2-3 gives the whole variable domain KAGVTQTPRYLIKTRGQQVTLSCSPISGHRSVSWYQQTPGQGLQFLFEYFSETQRNKGNFPGRFSGRQFSNSRSEMNVSTLELGDSALYLCASSPRDRASDTQYFGPGTRLTVL.

This chain connects TRBV15 to TRBJ1-1; D remains unclear. The CDR3 covers 16 residues. Germline CDR1 is LNHNV and CDR2 is YYDKDF (reference sequence). V was cut by 0 bases and J by 4 bases, with 15 bases left in between. CDR3 sequence (DNA): TGTGCCACCAGCAGAGATGGTATCGCGGAGTCCACTGAAGCTTTCTTT. This codes for CATSRDGIAESTEAFF.

The J gene is TRBJ2-3, the V gene TRBV7-9; 7 bases line up with TRBD1. CDR3 length equals 15 residues. Germline CDR1 SEHNR, CDR2 FQNEAQ (reference sequence). The V gene end was trimmed by 4 bases and the J gene end by 4 bases; junction bases not matched to a gene: 8. CDR3 loop: CASSWGSGGADTQYF. In DNA form, the CDR3 reads TGTGCCAGCAGCTGGGGGTCAGGGGGAGCAGATACGCAGTATTTT.

This clone was detected only a few times. The CDR3 DNA follows: TGTGCCAGCAGTTCCGGGGAGGCAGATACGCAGTATTTT. It codes for CASSSGEADTQYF. The chain recombines TRBV6-4 with TRBJ2-3; D might be TRBD2 (6 bases). Between the trimmed V and J ends, which lost 5 bases and 4 bases, there was a span of 10 bases. In germline, CDR1 is MRHNA, CDR2 SNTAGT. This CDR3 has 13 residues.

As for this clone: One end of the junction fails to match germline, which may point to a read error. The chain carries TRBV15 and TRBJ2-7, with TRBD1 as a possible D gene (5 bases). Germline-derived CDR1 and CDR2 are LNHNV and YYDKDF (reference sequence). This CDR3 region has 16 residues. CDR3 DNA: TGTGCCACCAGCAGTTTTATTGGGTCAGGGCTCTACGAGCGGTACTTC. Translating it yields CATSSFIGSGLYERYF.

Only a few counts were recorded for this clone. J is TRBJ2-1 and V is TRBV7-2; D not resolved. V lost 5 bases to trimming and J lost 0 bases, with 14 bases between them. The CDR3 is 16 residues long. Germline V gene data show CDR1 as SGHTA and CDR2 as FQGNSA. The CDR3 bases are TGTGCCAGCAGCCTCTCGTGGGCGAGCTCCTACAATGAGCAGTTCTTC. Protein: CASSLSWASSYNEQFF.

The chain joins TRBV2 to TRBJ2-5, with 8 bases matching TRBD2. The CDR3 loop spans 14 amino acids. Germline values: CDR1 SNHLY, CDR2 FYNNEI. The ends lost 6 bases at V and 5 bases at J; junction bases unmatched: 8. DNA for the CDR3: TGTGCCAGCAGGAGGGTAGCGGGGTGGGAGACCCAGTACTTC. Protein sequence: CASRRVAGWETQYF.

The sample holds one count of this clone. This rearrangement joins TRBV7-2 to TRBJ2-7; TRBD2 agrees at 13 bases. Per the germline V gene, CDR1 is SGHTA and CDR2 is FQGNSA. The ends lost 6 bases at V and 3 bases at J; junction bases unmatched: 5. The CDR3 contains 15 residues. Here the CDR3 reads CASRPRLAGGYEQYF. CDR3 DNA: TGTGCCAGCAGGCCACGACTAGCGGGAGGCTACGAGCAGTACTTC.

A note on this clone: Other DNA sequences in the sample encode the same CDR3. CDR3 protein: CASTKTGNTEAFF. CDR3 sequence (DNA): TGTGCCAGCACTAAGACAGGGAACACTGAAGCTTTCTTT. This chain connects TRBV6-5 to TRBJ1-1, with D possibly being TRBD1 (6 bases). CDR3 length: 13 residues. CDR1 is MNHEY, CDR2 SVGAGI, per germline. V lost 7 bases, J lost 1 base, and 10 bases lay in between.

This chain uses TRBV14 with TRBJ1-6; 7 bases align to TRBD1. Germline CDR1 SGHDN, CDR2 FVKESK. The CDR3 is 14 amino acids. The ends lost 3 bases at V and 9 bases at J; junction bases unmatched: 5. The CDR3 nucleotides are TGTGCCAGCAGCCAGACCTACAGGGGTTCACCCCTCCACTTT. Translating it yields CASSQTYRGSPLHF.

The chain combines TRBV19 with TRBJ1-6; 7 bases fit TRBD1. CDR1 LNHDA and CDR2 SQIVND come from the germline V gene (reference sequence). V shed 5 bases and J 5 bases; nucleotides not matched to a gene: 6. This CDR3 is built from 15 residues. The CDR3 loop is CASSYRDSDNSPLHF. Written as DNA, the CDR3 is TGTGCCAGTAGTTACCGGGACAGTGATAATTCACCCCTCCACTTT. Complete variable domain (other parts from reference TRBV19 and TRBJ1-6): DGGITQSPKYLFRKEGQNVTLSCEQNLNHDAMYWYRQDPGQGLRLIYYSQIVNDFQKGDIAEGYSVSREKKESFPLTVTSAQKNPTAFYLCASSYRDSDNSPLHFGNGTRLTVT.

The chain employs TRBV5-1 and TRBJ2-3; no clear D. This CDR3 is built from 14 residues. The ends were cut back, 0 bases at V and 1 base at J, with 6 bases in the middle. Germline values: CDR1 SGHRS, CDR2 YFSETQ. CDR3 residues: CASSLVSGTDTQYF. The CDR3 region has the DNA TGCGCCAGCAGCTTGGTGTCTGGCACAGATACGCAGTATTTT.

The rearrangement joins TRBV6-5 to TRBJ1-5; no reliable D call. V lost 7 bases to trimming and J lost 0 bases, with 10 bases between them. From germline, CDR1 is MNHEY and CDR2 SVGAGI. The CDR3 totals 14 residues. The CDR3 is CASTTGGSNQPQHF. For the CDR3, the DNA is TGTGCCAGCACCACGGGAGGTAGCAATCAGCCCCAGCATTTT.

This chain links TRBV7-2 with TRBJ2-5; TRBD1 aligns across 10 bases. Looked up from germline, CDR1 is SGHTA and CDR2 is FQGNSA. V lost 4 bases and J lost 0; bases outside the gene matches: 2. CDR3 length: 15 amino acids. The CDR3 loop reads CASSWDRGYQETQYF. CDR3 DNA sequence: TGTGCCAGCAGCTGGGACAGGGGTTACCAAGAGACCCAGTACTTC.

The chain employs TRBV6-5 and TRBJ1-1; 7 nucleotides line up with TRBD1. Unmatched junction bases numbered 11, after V lost 6 bases and J lost 4 bases. CDR1 is MNHEY, CDR2 SVGAGI, per germline. CDR3 length: 15 amino acids. The CDR3 spells CASRRSGGVGTEAFF. The CDR3 bases are TGTGCCAGCAGAAGGTCAGGGGGAGTAGGCACTGAAGCTTTCTTT.

The genes are TRBV11-2 and TRBJ1-6, with 9 bases fitting TRBD1. Germline V lookup: CDR1 SGHAT, CDR2 FQNNGV. The ends lost 6 bases at V and 7 bases at J; junction bases unmatched: 4. The CDR3 loop spans 14 amino acids. The CDR3 bases are TGTGCCAGCAGTTCCGGACAGGGGAATTCACCCCTCCACTTT. It codes for CASSSGQGNSPLHF.

This clone was picked up a small number of times. This chain links TRBV14 with TRBJ2-5; possibly TRBD1 for D (5 bases). The CDR3 is 13 residues long. The V and J ends lost 1 base and 4 bases respectively, with 7 bases between them. CDR1 is SGHDN, CDR2 FVKESK, per germline. In DNA form, the CDR3 reads TGTGCCAGCAGCCAAGCAGGGCGAGAGACCCAGTACTTC. Translated, it gives CASSQAGRETQYF.

The V gene is TRBV11-2, the J gene TRBJ2-5, with D tentatively TRBD1 (5 bases). V was clipped by 4 bases and J by 5 bases, with 14 bases between them. The CDR3 loop spans 14 amino acids. Germline V lookup: CDR1 SGHAT, CDR2 FQNNGV. As DNA, the CDR3 is TGTGCCAGCAGCTGGGGCAGCTTGCAGGAGACCCAGTACTTC. Translation: CASSWGSLQETQYF.

This sequence joins TRBV7-2 and TRBJ1-5, with D unclear. Germline V lookup: CDR1 SGHTA, CDR2 FQGNSA. Trimming took 3 bases from V and 5 from J, leaving 8 bases between them. The CDR3 contains 13 residues. The CDR3 sequence: CASSLRVDQPQHF. In DNA form, the CDR3 reads TGTGCCAGCAGCTTGAGGGTAGATCAGCCCCAGCATTTT.

The chain joins TRBV6-5 to TRBJ1-4; perhaps TRBD1 as D (6 bases). This CDR3 spans 15 amino acids. Germline V gene data show CDR1 as MNHEY and CDR2 as SVGAGI. V lost 4 bases, J lost 7 bases, and 16 bases lay in between. CDR3: CASSWETGSVEKLFF. CDR3 nucleotide sequence: TGTGCCAGCAGTTGGGAGACAGGATCTGTTGAAAAACTGTTTTTT.